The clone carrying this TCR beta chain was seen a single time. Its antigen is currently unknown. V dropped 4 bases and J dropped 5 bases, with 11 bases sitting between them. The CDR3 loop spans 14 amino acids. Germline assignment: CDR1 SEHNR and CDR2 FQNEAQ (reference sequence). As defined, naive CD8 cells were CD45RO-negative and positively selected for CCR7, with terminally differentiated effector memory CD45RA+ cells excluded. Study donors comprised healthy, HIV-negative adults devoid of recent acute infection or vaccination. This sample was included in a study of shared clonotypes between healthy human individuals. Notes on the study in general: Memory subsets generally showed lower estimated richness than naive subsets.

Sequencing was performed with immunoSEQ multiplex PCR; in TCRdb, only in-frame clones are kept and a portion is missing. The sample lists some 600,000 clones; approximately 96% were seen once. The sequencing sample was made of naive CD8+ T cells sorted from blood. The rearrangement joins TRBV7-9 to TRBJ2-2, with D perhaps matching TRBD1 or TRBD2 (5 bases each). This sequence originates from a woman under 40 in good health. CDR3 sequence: CASSSGPATGELFF. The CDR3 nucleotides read TGTGCCAGCAGCTCGGGGCCCGCGACCGGGGAGCTGTTTTTT.